The 9 T cell receptor beta chains listed next were all sequenced from one sample in a study of sequential checkpoint blockade in melanoma. Regarding treatment: randomized to nivolumab then ipilimumab (arm A) or the reverse (arm B). Sequencing was performed with immunoSEQ multiplex PCR; in TCRdb, only in-frame clones are kept and a portion is missing. Of about 3,500 clones in the sample, approximately 15% were seen once. The source material was tumor tissue (inferred from file names), sampled from a patient given nivolumab and ipilimumab in sequence. These receptors originate from a human donor with melanoma.

This clone appeared a few times. The V call is TRBV18, the J call TRBJ1-1, with 7 bases identical to TRBD1. Unmatched junction bases numbered 2, after V lost 0 bases and J lost 1 base. This CDR3 comprises 15 residues. The germline gives CDR1 KGHSH, CDR2 LQKENI. The CDR3, as DNA: TGTGCCAGCTCACCACCCGGGACAGCGAACACTGAAGCTTTCTTT. Its protein product is CASSPPGTANTEAFF. Filled out from reference TRBV18 and TRBJ1-1, the complete variable domain reads NAGVMQNPRHLVRRRGQEARLRCSPMKGHSHVYWYRQLPEEGLKFMVYLQKENIIDESGMPKERFSAEFPKEGPSILRIQQVVRGDSAAYFCASSPPGTANTEAFFGQGTRLTVV.

The chain joins TRBV5-1 to TRBJ2-1; 9 positions agree with TRBD1. The germline V gene encodes CDR1 SGHRS and CDR2 YFSETQ. The CDR3 runs 14 residues. Trimming removed 4 bases from V and 8 bases from J; junction bases left unmatched: 7. The CDR3 is CASSAGQGWDEQFF. In nucleotides, the CDR3 is TGCGCCAGCAGCGCAGGACAGGGGTGGGATGAGCAGTTCTTC.

In its sample, this clone was seen a few times. V is TRBV28 and J is TRBJ2-2, with 8 positions matching TRBD2. From germline, CDR1 is MDHEN and CDR2 SYDVKM. With 6 bases clipped from V and 4 bases from J, the junction kept 13 bases outside the gene matches. The CDR3 is 17 residues long. CDR3 DNA: TGTGCCAGCAGGCCTTCGCTAGCGGGCGGGGTCACCGGGGAGCTGTTTTTT. It is translated as CASRPSLAGGVTGELFF. Combining the CDR3 with reference TRBV28 and TRBJ2-2 gives the whole variable domain DVKVTQSSRYLVKRTGEKVFLECVQDMDHENMFWYRQDPGLGLRLIYFSYDVKMKEKGDIPEGYSVSREKKERFSLILESASTNQTSMYLCASRPSLAGGVTGELFFGEGSRLTVL.

This clone has more than one count but fewer than ten. The chain uses TRBV6-1 and TRBJ1-5, with D hard to call. Germline V gene lookup returns CDR1 MNHNS and CDR2 SASEGT. Trimming removed 1 base from V and 0 bases from J, with 10 bases in between. The CDR3 runs to 16 residues. The CDR3 spells CASSEGVGYSNQPQHF. CDR3 DNA: TGTGCCAGCAGTGAAGGCGTCGGATATAGCAATCAGCCCCAGCATTTT.

This clone has at least ten counts. V and J are TRBV11-3 and TRBJ1-2; 8 bases agree with TRBD1. CDR1 and CDR2 from the germline V gene are SGHNT and YENEEA. V shed 5 bases, J shed 2 bases, and the junction held 7 bases outside the gene matches. This CDR3 contains 15 residues. This CDR3 reads CASSRTGQENYGYTF. Here the CDR3 DNA reads TGTGCCAGCAGCCGTACGGGACAGGAGAACTATGGCTACACCTTC.

This clone was observed a handful of times. The V and J genes are TRBV25-1 and TRBJ1-1; unclear D gene. Germline values: CDR1 MGHDK, CDR2 SYGVNS. Trimming took off 8 bases at V and 1 base at J, with 8 bases between the two ends. This CDR3 comprises 12 residues. CDR3 protein: CASQDENTEAFF. As DNA, the CDR3 is TGTGCCAGCCAGGACGAGAACACTGAAGCTTTCTTT.

This chain uses TRBV28 with TRBJ1-4; 8 bases line up with TRBD1. With 4 bases clipped from V and 5 bases from J, the junction kept 3 bases outside the gene matches. CDR1 and CDR2 (germline): MDHEN, SYDVKM. The CDR3 is made up of 14 amino acids. Written as DNA, the CDR3 is TGTGCCAGCAGTTCCGGGACAGGCAATGAAAAACTGTTTTTT. Protein product: CASSSGTGNEKLFF.

This clone was recorded a few times. This chain uses TRBV11-3 with TRBJ2-2; TRBD1 aligns across 8 bases. Germline V lookup: CDR1 SGHNT, CDR2 YENEEA. CDR3 length: 16 amino acids. V was pared by 7 bases and J by 7 bases, with 14 bases of the junction left unmatched. The CDR3 sequence: CASNFLTGGLGGELFF. The DNA for the CDR3 is TGTGCCAGCAACTTTCTCACAGGGGGTTTGGGCGGGGAGCTGTTTTTT.

The CDR3 loop reads CASKDRASSTDTQYF. CDR3 DNA: TGTGCCAGTAAGGACAGGGCCTCTTCCACAGATACGCAGTATTTT. The chain combines TRBV19 with TRBJ2-3; 8 bases are a match to TRBD1. The CDR3 length is 15 residues. The V and J ends lost 7 bases and 2 bases, in that order; junction bases with no gene match: 8. The germline gives CDR1 LNHDA, CDR2 SQIVND (reference sequence).